The subject of this entry is one T cell receptor (beta chain). Its antigen is currently unknown. This sample is part of a study of identical twins. Through template switching, a universal primer site was introduced, and the cDNA contained unique molecular identifiers. One entry per CDR3 protein, called by TCRdb with MiXCR from the 5' RACE reads. The sample has some 590,000 distinct CDR3 sequences, 9.5% to 10% seen once. Germline loops: CDR1 SGHDT, CDR2 YYEEEE. Trimming took 5 bases from V and 0 from J, leaving 8 bases between them. The CDR3 is 13 residues long. General observations from the study: Sequences that were beta out-of-frame showed weaker excess twin sharing. Cord blood beta clonotypes present at high abundance carried fewer insertions; no such pattern appeared in memory repertoires. Analyses of zero insertions could, in part, be confounded by invariant MAIT and iNKT cells.

The same data also contributed to another study, on yellow fever vaccine responses in identical twins.

This TCR was recovered from a woman aged 18-30 years in good health. Sequencing was carried out using PBMCs. The gene calls are TRBV5-6 and TRBJ1-2; D call uncertain. For the CDR3, the DNA is TGTGCCAGCAGTAAGGGCGCTAACTATGGCTACACCTTC. This translates into CASSKGANYGYTF.